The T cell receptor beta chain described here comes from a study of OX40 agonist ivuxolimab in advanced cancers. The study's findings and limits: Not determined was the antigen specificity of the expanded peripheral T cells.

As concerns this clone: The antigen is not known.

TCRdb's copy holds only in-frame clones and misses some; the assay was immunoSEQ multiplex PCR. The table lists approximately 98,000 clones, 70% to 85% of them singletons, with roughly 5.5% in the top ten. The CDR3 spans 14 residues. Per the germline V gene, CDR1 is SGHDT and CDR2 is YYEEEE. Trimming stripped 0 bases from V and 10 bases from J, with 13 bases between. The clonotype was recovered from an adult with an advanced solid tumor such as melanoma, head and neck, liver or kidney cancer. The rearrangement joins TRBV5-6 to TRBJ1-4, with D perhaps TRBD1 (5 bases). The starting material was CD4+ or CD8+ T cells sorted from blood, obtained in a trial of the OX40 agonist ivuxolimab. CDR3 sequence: CASSLAVQGSKLFF. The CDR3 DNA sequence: TGTGCCAGCAGCTTGGCCGTTCAGGGATCAAAACTGTTTTTT.